This TCR beta chain was observed in a study of technical replicates of blood from several donors. Profiled with immunoSEQ multiplex PCR; TCRdb holds only in-frame clones, not every one. The table has about 85,000 clones, about 94% seen once. The germline gives CDR1 SNHLY, CDR2 FYNNEI. With 10 bases clipped from V and 8 bases from J, the junction kept 12 bases outside the gene matches. The CDR3 extends over 15 amino acids. Sequences were obtained from T cells isolated from PBMCs. This sequence joins TRBV2 and TRBJ2-1, with TRBD2 matching over 12 bases. The TCR originated in a human donor in good health. In DNA, the CDR3 is TGTGCCACCGACCGATCTAGCGGGAGGGCATATGAGCAGTTCTTC. Translated, it gives CATDRSSGRAYEQFF.